Each of the 22 T cell receptor beta chains below was sequenced from the same sample in a study of shared clonotypes between healthy human individuals. Profiled with immunoSEQ multiplex PCR; TCRdb holds only in-frame clones, not every one. In the table there are more than 400,000 clones, roughly 95% of which are singletons. The sample taken for sequencing was naive CD4+ T cells sorted from blood. Subset defined: CD45RA+ positively selected. Receptor source: a woman in her twenties or thirties in good health.

The genes are TRBV7-2 and TRBJ2-3, with 11 nucleotides matching TRBD2. With V trimmed by 5 bases and J by 0 bases, 4 bases remained unmatched. Germline V lookup: CDR1 SGHTA, CDR2 FQGNSA. The CDR3 totals 16 residues. CDR3 amino acids: CASSPLAGVSTDTQYF. Here the CDR3 DNA reads TGTGCCAGCAGCCCACTAGCGGGAGTAAGCACAGATACGCAGTATTTT.

About this clone: This sample includes further DNA sequences coding for the same CDR3. V is TRBV20-1 and J is TRBJ1-2; D gene ambiguous. Trimming stripped 1 base from V and 3 bases from J, with 3 bases between. The CDR3 consists of 11 residues. CDR1 is DFQATT, CDR2 SNEGSKA, per germline (reference sequence). The chain's CDR3 is CSARGDYGYTF. The CDR3 DNA is TGCAGTGCTAGAGGGGACTATGGCTACACCTTC.

The rearrangement uses TRBV27 and TRBJ2-7; D is possibly TRBD1 or TRBD2 (5 bases each). V was clipped by 3 bases and J by 5 bases, with 11 bases between them. Germline V gene sequence: CDR1 MNHEY, CDR2 SMNVEV (reference sequence). The CDR3 runs to 13 residues. The CDR3 DNA reads TGTGCCAGCAGTTTTGGCAGGGACCACGAGCAGTACTTC. It encodes CASSFGRDHEQYF.

The chain links TRBV28 to TRBJ2-7, with D unresolved. Germline CDR1 MDHEN, CDR2 SYDVKM. The CDR3 is made up of 13 amino acids. CDR3: CPPAIGDPYEQYF. CDR3 sequence (DNA): TGTCCACCAGCAATAGGAGACCCCTACGAGCAGTACTTC.

The chain recombines TRBV28 with TRBJ1-1; D may be TRBD1 (6 bases). The CDR3 spans 17 residues. Trimming cost V 6 bases and J 5 bases, with 25 bases left between them. Germline V CDR1 and CDR2: MDHEN, SYDVKM. The CDR3 DNA reads TGTGCCAGCAGGGGGCGGGGACACTCATCGGGTGGGACTGAAGCTTTCTTT. The encoded protein is CASRGRGHSSGGTEAFF.

The genes are TRBV11-2 and TRBJ1-5; possibly TRBD1 for D (5 bases). Germline CDR1 reads SGHAT; CDR2 reads FQNNGV. The germline V and J ends were trimmed by 5 bases and 4 bases, with 9 bases remaining between them. This CDR3 is 13 amino acids long. The CDR3 DNA sequence: TGTGCCAGCAGCCGAGACAGAAATCAGCCCCAGCATTTT. Translation: CASSRDRNQPQHF.

J is TRBJ1-5 and V is TRBV28; weak D call: TRBD1 (5 bases). Trimming removed 6 bases from V and 5 bases from J, with 8 bases in between. CDR1 MDHEN and CDR2 SYDVKM come from the germline V gene. The CDR3 covers 12 residues. CDR3 region: CASSEGYQPQHF. In DNA form, the CDR3 reads TGTGCCAGCAGCGAGGGGTATCAGCCCCAGCATTTT.

V and J are TRBV5-1 and TRBJ2-7; D is ambiguous. Germline CDR1 and CDR2: SGHRS and YFSETQ. CDR3 length: 13 amino acids. Trimming stripped 0 bases from V and 3 bases from J, with 7 bases between. The CDR3 region has the DNA TGCGCCAGCAGCTTGGGGGCATTCTACGAGCAGTACTTC. As protein: CASSLGAFYEQYF.

The chain is built from TRBV9 and TRBJ2-1; D is uncertain. V was clipped by 0 bases and J by 8 bases, with 15 bases between them. The V gene's germline CDR1 is SGDLS and CDR2 YYNGEE. This CDR3 has 15 residues. The CDR3, as DNA: TGTGCCAGCAGCGTAGAGCCAGTAGGTCAAGATGAGCAGTTCTTC. Translation gives CASSVEPVGQDEQFF.

V usage is TRBV10-3 and J usage is TRBJ2-7; possibly TRBD2 for D (6 bases). Germline V gene lookup returns CDR1 ENHRY and CDR2 SYGVKD. The V and J ends lost 1 base and 9 bases respectively, with 19 bases between them. The CDR3 length is 15 residues. The CDR3 loop reads CAISELEGANFGQYF. Here the CDR3 DNA reads TGTGCCATCAGTGAGTTGGAGGGAGCAAACTTCGGGCAGTACTTC.

This rearrangement joins TRBV9 to TRBJ2-2; 9 bases agree with TRBD2. The CDR3 is made up of 17 amino acids. Trimming at V came to 0 bases and at J to 0 bases, leaving 3 bases not matched to a gene. The germline V gene has CDR1 SGDLS and CDR2 YYNGEE. This chain's CDR3 is CASSVGGLAANTGELFF. CDR3 nucleotides: TGTGCCAGCAGCGTAGGGGGACTAGCAGCGAACACCGGGGAGCTGTTTTTT.

The rearrangement links TRBV7-9 to TRBJ1-1; D remains ambiguous. CDR3 length: 13 amino acids. Looked up from germline, CDR1 is SEHNR and CDR2 is FQNEAQ (reference sequence). V was trimmed by 3 bases and J by 1 base, leaving 6 bases between them. The chain's CDR3 is CASSFSTNTEAFF. CDR3 nucleotides: TGTGCCAGCAGCTTTTCGACGAACACTGAAGCTTTCTTT.

This chain links TRBV11-2 with TRBJ2-5; D is unclear. Trimming shortened V by 10 bases and J by 2 bases, and 11 bases separated the two germline ends. Looked up from germline, CDR1 is SGHAT and CDR2 is FQNNGV. The CDR3 contains 12 residues. CDR3 bases: TGTGCCACCTCAAGAGGACAAGAGACCCAGTACTTC. Translating gives CATSRGQETQYF.

The chain links TRBV28 to TRBJ1-1, with no clear D. This CDR3 has 12 residues. The V end was cut by 5 bases, the J end by 11 bases, with 15 bases between. The germline gives CDR1 MDHEN, CDR2 SYDVKM. The CDR3 DNA follows: TGTGCCAGCAGTGACACGATAAAAGTCGCTTTCTTT. Translation: CASSDTIKVAFF.

This chain uses TRBV30 with TRBJ2-7; 10 bases agree with TRBD2. Germline CDR1 and CDR2: GTSNPN and SVGIG (reference sequence). The V segment lost 8 bases and the J segment 6 bases; nucleotides outside the gene matches: 10. The CDR3 has 13 residues. The CDR3 coding sequence is TGTGCCATTACAAGGGCTAGCGGGAGCGAGCAGTACTTC. It yields the protein CAITRASGSEQYF.

The J gene is TRBJ1-2, the V gene TRBV28; TRBD1 matches at 11 bases. Germline V gene data show CDR1 as MDHEN and CDR2 as SYDVKM. The CDR3 is made up of 16 amino acids. The V segment lost 6 bases and the J segment 2 bases; nucleotides outside the gene matches: 8. CDR3 bases: TGTGCCAGCAGCAGAGGGGGGACAGGGGGGAACTATGGCTACACCTTC. Translating it yields CASSRGGTGGNYGYTF.

The chain carries TRBV28 and TRBJ1-2; 9 nucleotides align to TRBD1. The germline V gene has CDR1 MDHEN and CDR2 SYDVKM. This CDR3 contains 15 residues. The V segment lost 6 bases and the J segment 8 bases; nucleotides outside the gene matches: 13. The CDR3 sequence is CASSKGQGSLRGYTF. DNA of the CDR3: TGTGCCAGCAGCAAGGGACAGGGCTCGCTTCGCGGCTACACCTTC.

V usage is TRBV11-2 and J usage is TRBJ1-1; 7 positions match TRBD1. CDR1 SGHAT and CDR2 FQNNGV come from the germline V gene. V lost 4 bases to trimming and J lost 1 base; unmatched junction nucleotides: 6. The CDR3 covers 15 residues. The CDR3 here is CASSWAGGGNTEAFF. Here the CDR3 DNA reads TGTGCCAGCAGCTGGGCAGGGGGAGGGAACACTGAAGCTTTCTTT.

The V gene is TRBV5-1, the J gene TRBJ1-1; TRBD1 matches 8 bases. The CDR3 is 15 residues long. V dropped 1 base and J dropped 2; count of bases not matched to a gene: 4. In germline, CDR1 is SGHRS, CDR2 YFSETQ. CDR3 sequence (DNA): TGCGCCAGCAGCTTGTTAGACAGGGGTAACACTGAAGCTTTCTTT. Translation: CASSLLDRGNTEAFF.

The chain is built from TRBV28 and TRBJ2-2; 9 bases are a match to TRBD1. This CDR3 spans 15 amino acids. Trimming at V came to 5 bases and at J to 5 bases, leaving 6 bases not matched to a gene. Looked up from germline, CDR1 is MDHEN and CDR2 is SYDVKM. The chain's CDR3 is CASSRTGVATGELFF. For the CDR3, the DNA is TGTGCCAGCAGTCGGACAGGGGTGGCGACCGGGGAGCTGTTTTTT.

This sequence joins TRBV7-9 and TRBJ2-5, with TRBD2 matching 11 bases. The end of the DNA is better explained by TRBJ2-7, so the J call may be wrong. Germline V gene sequence: CDR1 SEHNR, CDR2 FQNEAQ (reference sequence). CDR3 length: 15 amino acids. The CDR3 region has the DNA TGTGCCAGCAGCTCCACTAGCGGGAGTTCCTACGAGCAGTACTTC. Encoded protein: CASSSTSGSSYEQYF.

The chain recombines TRBV27 with TRBJ2-1; 9 bases are shared with TRBD2. The CDR3 loop spans 17 amino acids. V was clipped by 0 bases and J by 6 bases; unmatched bases: 9. Germline CDR1 is MNHEY and CDR2 is SMNVEV (reference sequence). CDR3 residues: CASSLSNGGRASNEQFF. The CDR3 DNA follows: TGTGCCAGCAGTTTATCGAATGGCGGGAGGGCAAGCAATGAGCAGTTCTTC.